This T cell receptor beta chain is drawn from a study of T cells in Graves' hyperthyroidism and ophthalmopathy. The V end was cut by 4 bases, the J end by 5 bases, with 8 bases between. Germline V gene lookup returns CDR1 SQVTM and CDR2 ANQGSEA. The CDR3 has 11 amino acids. The CDR3 regions of TCR beta were amplified from RNA transcripts. TCR CDR3 underwent first-round RT-PCR with the HTBI primer set. Using its own MiXCR run on the multiplex PCR reads, TCRdb lists one record per CDR3 protein. The sample has more than 600,000 distinct CDR3 sequences, roughly 17% seen once. This clonotype was picked up many times.

This clonotype originated in a man aged 18 to 30 with Graves' hyperthyroidism. V is TRBV29-1 and J is TRBJ2-5; D is uncertain. The specimen was blood. CDR3 region: CSVAVGETQYF. CDR3 nucleotides: TGCAGCGTTGCCGTAGGGGAGACCCAGTACTTC.